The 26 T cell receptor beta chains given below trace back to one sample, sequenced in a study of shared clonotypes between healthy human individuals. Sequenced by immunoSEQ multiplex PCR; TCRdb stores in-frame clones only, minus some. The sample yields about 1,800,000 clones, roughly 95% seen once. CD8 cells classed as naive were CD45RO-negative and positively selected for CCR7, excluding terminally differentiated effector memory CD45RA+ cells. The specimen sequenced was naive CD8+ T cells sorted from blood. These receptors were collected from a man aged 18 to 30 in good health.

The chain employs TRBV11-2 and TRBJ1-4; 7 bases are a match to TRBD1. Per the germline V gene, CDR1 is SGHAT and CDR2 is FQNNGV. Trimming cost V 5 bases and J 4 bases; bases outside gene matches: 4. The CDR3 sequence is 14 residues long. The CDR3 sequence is CASSQGGDNEKLFF. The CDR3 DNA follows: TGTGCCAGCAGCCAAGGGGGCGATAATGAAAAACTGTTTTTT.

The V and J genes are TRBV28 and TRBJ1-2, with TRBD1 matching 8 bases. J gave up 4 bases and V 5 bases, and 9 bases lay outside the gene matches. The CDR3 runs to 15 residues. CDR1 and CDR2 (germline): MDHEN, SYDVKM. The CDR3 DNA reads TGTGCCAGCAGTCCGGCCGGGACAGGATCCTATGGCTACACCTTC. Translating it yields CASSPAGTGSYGYTF.

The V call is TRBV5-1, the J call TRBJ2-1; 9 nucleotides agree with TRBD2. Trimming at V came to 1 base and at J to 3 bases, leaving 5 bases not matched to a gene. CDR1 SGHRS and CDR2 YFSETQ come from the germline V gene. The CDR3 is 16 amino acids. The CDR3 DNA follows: TGCGCCAGCAGCTTGCATCTAGCGGGGAGCTACAATGAGCAGTTCTTC. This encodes CASSLHLAGSYNEQFF.

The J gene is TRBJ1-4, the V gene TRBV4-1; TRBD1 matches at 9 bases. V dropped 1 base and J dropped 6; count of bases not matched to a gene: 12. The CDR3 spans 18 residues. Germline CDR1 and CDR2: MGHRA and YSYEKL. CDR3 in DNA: TGCGCCAGCAGCCAAGGCGTTGCTCCGGGACAGGGAGATGAAAAACTGTTTTTT. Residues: CASSQGVAPGQGDEKLFF.

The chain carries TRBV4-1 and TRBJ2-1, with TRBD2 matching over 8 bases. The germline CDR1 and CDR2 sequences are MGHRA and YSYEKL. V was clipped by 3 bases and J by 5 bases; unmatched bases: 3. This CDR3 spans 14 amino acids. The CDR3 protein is CASSHPGGDNEQFF. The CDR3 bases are TGCGCCAGCAGCCACCCCGGGGGGGACAATGAGCAGTTCTTC.

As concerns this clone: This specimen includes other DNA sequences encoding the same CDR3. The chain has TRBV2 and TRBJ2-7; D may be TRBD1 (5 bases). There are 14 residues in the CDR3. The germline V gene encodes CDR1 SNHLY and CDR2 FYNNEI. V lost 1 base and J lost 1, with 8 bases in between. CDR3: CASSEGGSSYEQYF. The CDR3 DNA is TGTGCCAGCAGTGAAGGGGGCTCGTCCTACGAGCAGTACTTC. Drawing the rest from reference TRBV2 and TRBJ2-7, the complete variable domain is EPEVTQTPSHQVTQMGQEVILRCVPISNHLYFYWYRQILGQKVEFLVSFYNNEISEKSEIFDDQFSVERPDGSNFTLKIRSTKLEDSAMYFCASSEGGSSYEQYFGPGTRLTVT.

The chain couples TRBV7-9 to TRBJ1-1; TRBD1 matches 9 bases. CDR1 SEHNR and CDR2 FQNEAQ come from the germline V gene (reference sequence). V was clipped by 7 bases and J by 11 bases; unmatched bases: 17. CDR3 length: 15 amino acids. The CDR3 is CASINPLTGGMEAFF. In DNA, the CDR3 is TGTGCCAGCATCAATCCATTGACAGGGGGTATGGAGGCTTTCTTT.

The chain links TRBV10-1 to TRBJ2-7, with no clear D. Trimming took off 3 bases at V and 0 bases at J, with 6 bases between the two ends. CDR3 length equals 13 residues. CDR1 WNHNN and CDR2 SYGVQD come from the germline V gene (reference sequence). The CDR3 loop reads CASSEGSSYEQYF. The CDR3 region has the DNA TGCGCCAGCAGTGAAGGTTCCTCCTACGAGCAGTACTTC.

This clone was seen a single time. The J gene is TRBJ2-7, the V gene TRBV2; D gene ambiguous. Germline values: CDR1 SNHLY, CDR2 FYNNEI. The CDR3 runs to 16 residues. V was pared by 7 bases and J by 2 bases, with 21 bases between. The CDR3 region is CASILPEGVGAYEQYF. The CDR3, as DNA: TGTGCCAGCATCTTACCAGAAGGTGTCGGCGCCTACGAGCAGTACTTC.

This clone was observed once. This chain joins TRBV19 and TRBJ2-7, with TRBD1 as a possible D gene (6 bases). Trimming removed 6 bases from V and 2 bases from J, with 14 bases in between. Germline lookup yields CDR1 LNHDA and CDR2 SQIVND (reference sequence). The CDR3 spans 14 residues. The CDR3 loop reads CASSFRDKTYEQYF. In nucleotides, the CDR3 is TGTGCCAGTAGCTTCCGGGACAAAACCTACGAGCAGTACTTC.

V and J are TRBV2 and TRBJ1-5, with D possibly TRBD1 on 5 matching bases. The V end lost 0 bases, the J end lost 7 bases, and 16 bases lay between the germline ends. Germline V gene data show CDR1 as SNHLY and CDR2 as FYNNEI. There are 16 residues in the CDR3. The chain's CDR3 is CASSEASQGGLQPQHF. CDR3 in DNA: TGTGCCAGCAGTGAAGCGTCCCAGGGCGGCCTACAGCCCCAGCATTTT.

The CDR3 DNA is TGTGCCAGCAGTACGGGCAATGAGCAGTTCTTC. Its translation: CASSTGNEQFF. The chain employs TRBV25-1 and TRBJ2-1, with D uncertain. The CDR3 is made up of 11 amino acids. Looked up from germline, CDR1 is MGHDK and CDR2 is SYGVNS. V lost 5 bases and J 6 bases, leaving 5 bases between the germline ends. Full variable domain (rest looked up from reference TRBV25-1 and TRBJ2-1): EADIYQTPRYLVIGTGKKITLECSQTMGHDKMYWYQQDPGMELHLIHYSYGVNSTEKGDLSSESTVSRIRTEHFPLTLESARPSHTSQYLCASSTGNEQFFGPGTRLTVL.

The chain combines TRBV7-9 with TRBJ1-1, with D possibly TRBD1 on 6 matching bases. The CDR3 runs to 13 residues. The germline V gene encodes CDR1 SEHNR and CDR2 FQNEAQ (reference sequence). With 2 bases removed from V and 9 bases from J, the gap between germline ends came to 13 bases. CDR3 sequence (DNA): TGTGCCAGCAGCTTATTAGTTGGACAGAAAGCTTTCTTT. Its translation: CASSLLVGQKAFF.

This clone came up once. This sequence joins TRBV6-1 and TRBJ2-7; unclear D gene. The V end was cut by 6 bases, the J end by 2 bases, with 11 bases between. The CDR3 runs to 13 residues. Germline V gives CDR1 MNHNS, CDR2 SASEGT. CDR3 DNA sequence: TGTGCCAGCAGACAGCGTACCACCTACGAGCAGTACTTC. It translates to CASRQRTTYEQYF.

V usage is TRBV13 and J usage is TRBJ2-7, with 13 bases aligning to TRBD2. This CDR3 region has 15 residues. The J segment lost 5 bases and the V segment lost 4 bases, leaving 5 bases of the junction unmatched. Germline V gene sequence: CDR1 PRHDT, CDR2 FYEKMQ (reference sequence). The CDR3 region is CASSSRLAGGHEQYF. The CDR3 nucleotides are TGTGCCAGCAGCTCGCGACTAGCGGGAGGCCACGAGCAGTACTTC.

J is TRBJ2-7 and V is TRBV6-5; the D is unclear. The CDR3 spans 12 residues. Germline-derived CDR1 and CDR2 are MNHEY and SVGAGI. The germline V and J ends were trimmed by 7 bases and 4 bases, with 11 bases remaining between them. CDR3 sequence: CASISDVYEQYF. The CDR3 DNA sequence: TGTGCCAGCATCTCGGACGTATACGAGCAGTACTTC.

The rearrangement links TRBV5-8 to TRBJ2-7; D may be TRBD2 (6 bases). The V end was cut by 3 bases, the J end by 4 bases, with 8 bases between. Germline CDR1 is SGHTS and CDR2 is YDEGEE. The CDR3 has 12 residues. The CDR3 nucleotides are TGTGCCAGCAGCTCCCGGGGGTACGAGCAGTACTTC. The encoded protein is CASSSRGYEQYF.

CDR3 DNA sequence: TGTGCCAGTAGTATAGCGGAGGAGGGCTATGGCTACACCTTC. It encodes CASSIAEEGYGYTF. This chain uses TRBV19 with TRBJ1-2; no clear D. Looked up from germline, CDR1 is LNHDA and CDR2 is SQIVND (reference sequence). This CDR3 is 14 amino acids long. V lost 1 base, J lost 4 bases, and 10 bases lay in between.

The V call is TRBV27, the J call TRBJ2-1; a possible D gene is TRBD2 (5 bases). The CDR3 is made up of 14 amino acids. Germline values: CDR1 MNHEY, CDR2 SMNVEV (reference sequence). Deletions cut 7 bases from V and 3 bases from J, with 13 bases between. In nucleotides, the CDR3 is TGTGCCAGCAAGTCAGCGGACTTCTACAATGAGCAGTTCTTC. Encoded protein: CASKSADFYNEQFF.

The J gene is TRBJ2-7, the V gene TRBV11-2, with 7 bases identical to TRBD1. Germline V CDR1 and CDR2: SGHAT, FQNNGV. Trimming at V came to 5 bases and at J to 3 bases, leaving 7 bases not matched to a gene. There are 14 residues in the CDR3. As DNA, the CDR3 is TGTGCCAGCAGCGAAACAGGGGACCTCTACGAGCAGTACTTC. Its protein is CASSETGDLYEQYF.

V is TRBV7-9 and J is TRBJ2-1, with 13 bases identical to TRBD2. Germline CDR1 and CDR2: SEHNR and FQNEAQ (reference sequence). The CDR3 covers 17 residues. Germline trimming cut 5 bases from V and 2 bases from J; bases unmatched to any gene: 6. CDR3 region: CASSPGLAGAPYNEQFF. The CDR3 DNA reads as TGTGCCAGCAGCCCAGGACTAGCGGGGGCTCCCTACAATGAGCAGTTCTTC.

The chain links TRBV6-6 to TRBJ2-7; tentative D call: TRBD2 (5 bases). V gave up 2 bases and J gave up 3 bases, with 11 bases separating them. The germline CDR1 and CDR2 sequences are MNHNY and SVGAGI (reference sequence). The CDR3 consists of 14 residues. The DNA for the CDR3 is TGTGCCAGCAGTTACGAACGGGGAGTCTACGAGCAGTACTTC. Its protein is CASSYERGVYEQYF.

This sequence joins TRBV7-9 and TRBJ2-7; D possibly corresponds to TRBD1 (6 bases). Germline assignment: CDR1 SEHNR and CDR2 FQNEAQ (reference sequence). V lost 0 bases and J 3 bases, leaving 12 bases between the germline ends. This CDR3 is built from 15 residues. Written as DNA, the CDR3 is TGTGCCAGCAGCTTAGCTTTCGGGACAAACTACGAGCAGTACTTC. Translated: CASSLAFGTNYEQYF.

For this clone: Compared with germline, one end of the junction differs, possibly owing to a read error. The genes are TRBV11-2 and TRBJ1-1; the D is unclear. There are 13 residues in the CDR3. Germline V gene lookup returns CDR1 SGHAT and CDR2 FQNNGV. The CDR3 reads CASSIDPNTEAFF. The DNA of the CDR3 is TGTGCCAGCAGCATAGACCCGAACACTGAAGCTTTCTTT.

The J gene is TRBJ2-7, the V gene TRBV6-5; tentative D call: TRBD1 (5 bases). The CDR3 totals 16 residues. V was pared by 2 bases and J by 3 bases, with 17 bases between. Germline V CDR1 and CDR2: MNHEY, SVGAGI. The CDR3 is CASSYIQGPTIYEQYF. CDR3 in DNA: TGTGCCAGCAGTTACATTCAGGGTCCGACAATCTACGAGCAGTACTTC.

The chain's CDR3 is CASLSLRGDTQYF. The CDR3 region has the DNA TGTGCCAGCTTGTCCCTTCGGGGAGATACGCAGTATTTT. The V call is TRBV6-1, the J call TRBJ2-3, with D possibly being TRBD2 (5 bases). The CDR3 runs to 13 residues. Germline values: CDR1 MNHNS, CDR2 SASEGT. Trimming pared 8 bases from V and 5 bases from J, leaving 14 bases between.